The 30 T cell receptor beta chains listed next were all sequenced from one sample in a study of CD4 T cells in relation to SARS-CoV-2 and coronaviruses. TCRdb's copy holds only in-frame clones and misses some; the assay was immunoSEQ multiplex PCR. This table holds some 38,000 clones, around four fifths found once. These receptors lack a known antigen. Sequencing was performed on memory CD4+ T cells from PBMCs, cultured in vitro. These receptors were collected from an adult with COVID-19.

This sequence joins TRBV29-1 and TRBJ2-4, with D tentatively TRBD1 (5 bases). Germline-derived CDR1 and CDR2 are SQVTM and ANQGSEA. Trimming removed 2 bases from V and 0 bases from J, with 17 bases in between. The CDR3 consists of 17 residues. The CDR3 DNA sequence: TGCAGCGTTGAAAAATACGACAGCTCTTTAGCCAAAAACATTCAGTACTTC. Its protein product is CSVEKYDSSLAKNIQYF.

This rearrangement joins TRBV15 to TRBJ2-3; 15 nucleotides match TRBD2. Germline CDR1 reads LNHNV; CDR2 reads YYDKDF (reference sequence). V shed 3 bases, J shed 5 bases, and the junction held 12 bases outside the gene matches. This CDR3 comprises 19 residues. The DNA of the CDR3 is TGTGCCACCAGCAGTGAATACCCGGGACTAGCGGGAGGAATAGATACGCAGTATTTT. Translation gives CATSSEYPGLAGGIDTQYF.

This clone is a singleton in its sample. The chain joins TRBV7-2 to TRBJ2-7, with 15 bases identical to TRBD2. CDR3 size: 15 residues. Trimming at V came to 3 bases and at J to 4 bases, leaving 1 base not matched to a gene. Germline values: CDR1 SGHTA, CDR2 FQGNSA. In DNA form, the CDR3 reads TGTGCCAGCAGCTTCGGGACTAGCGGGAGGTACGAGCAGTACTTC. This translates into CASSFGTSGRYEQYF.

The chain carries TRBV18 and TRBJ2-7; weak D call: TRBD1 (6 bases). Trimming took off 2 bases at V and 3 bases at J, with 14 bases between the two ends. CDR3 length: 15 residues. Germline CDR1 and CDR2: KGHSH and LQKENI. CDR3 in DNA: TGTGCCAGCTCACCAAACAGGGATTCGGGCTACGAGCAGTACTTC. Its protein is CASSPNRDSGYEQYF. The whole variable domain, remainder taken from reference TRBV18 and TRBJ2-7, is NAGVMQNPRHLVRRRGQEARLRCSPMKGHSHVYWYRQLPEEGLKFMVYLQKENIIDESGMPKERFSAEFPKEGPSILRIQQVVRGDSAAYFCASSPNRDSGYEQYFGPGTRLTVT.

The chain carries TRBV15 and TRBJ2-2, with D hard to call. The CDR3 consists of 15 residues. Germline CDR1 is LNHNV and CDR2 is YYDKDF (reference sequence). Trimming stripped 5 bases from V and 5 bases from J, with 15 bases between. The CDR3 DNA sequence: TGTGCCACCAGCCTAAGCAGGCAGACAACCGGGGAGCTGTTTTTT. This codes for CATSLSRQTTGELFF.

The V call is TRBV11-3, the J call TRBJ2-1; 10 positions agree with TRBD2. Germline CDR1 SGHNT, CDR2 YENEEA. The J segment lost 4 bases and the V segment lost 0 bases, leaving 3 bases of the junction unmatched. The CDR3 is 16 amino acids. CDR3 protein: CASSLDPSGRYNEQFF. In DNA form, the CDR3 reads TGTGCCAGCAGCTTAGATCCTAGCGGGAGATACAATGAGCAGTTCTTC.

This chain connects TRBV30 to TRBJ1-2; 10 nucleotides line up with TRBD1. The germline gives CDR1 GTSNPN, CDR2 SVGIG (reference sequence). Trimming took 0 bases from V and 6 from J; bases not matched to a gene: 10. This CDR3 is 16 amino acids long. The CDR3 reads CAWSVRLFGTGDGYTF. For the CDR3, the DNA is TGTGCCTGGAGTGTACGGTTATTTGGGACAGGGGATGGCTACACCTTC. The full variable domain, completed using reference TRBV30 and TRBJ1-2, is SQTIHQWPATLVQPVGSPLSLECTVEGTSNPNLYWYRQAAGRGLQLLFYSVGIGQISSEVPQNLSASRPQDRQFILSSKKLLLSDSGFYLCAWSVRLFGTGDGYTFGSGTRLTVV.

This clone counts as medium-sized (0.01 to 0.1%). The V gene is TRBV5-1, the J gene TRBJ2-1, with TRBD2 identical over 9 bases. CDR1 and CDR2 from the germline V gene are SGHRS and YFSETQ. After removal of 2 bases from V and 5 bases from J, the junction contained 2 bases not matched to a gene. The CDR3 sequence is 14 residues long. CDR3 residues: CASSFAGGDNEQFF. In nucleotides, the CDR3 is TGCGCCAGCAGCTTTGCGGGAGGGGACAATGAGCAGTTCTTC.

This clone was seen a single time. The V gene is TRBV7-9, the J gene TRBJ2-1, with 7 bases fitting TRBD1. This CDR3 contains 16 residues. Germline values: CDR1 SEHNR, CDR2 FQNEAQ (reference sequence). Unmatched junction bases numbered 12, after V lost 5 bases and J lost 5 bases. The CDR3 reads CASSNLDRKSHNEQFF. CDR3 nucleotide sequence: TGTGCCAGCAGCAACCTGGACAGGAAGAGCCACAATGAGCAGTTCTTC.

The chain joins TRBV11-2 to TRBJ2-1; D perhaps matches TRBD2 (6 bases). The germline V gene has CDR1 SGHAT and CDR2 FQNNGV. Trimming cost V 5 bases and J 10 bases, with 15 bases left between them. The CDR3 runs 13 residues. In DNA form, the CDR3 reads TGTGCCAGCAGCGCCACGACTAGTCTCGAGCAGTTCTTC. It encodes CASSATTSLEQFF.

This clone appeared a few times. The chain recombines TRBV30 with TRBJ2-3; the D gene is possibly TRBD2 (6 bases). V shed 4 bases and J shed 0 bases, with 11 bases lying between them. Germline CDR1 and CDR2: GTSNPN and SVGIG (reference sequence). The length of the CDR3 is 14 residues. The CDR3 reads CAWNGGRSTDTQYF. The DNA for the CDR3 is TGTGCCTGGAACGGGGGACGGAGCACAGATACGCAGTATTTT.

J is TRBJ1-1 and V is TRBV5-1; 9 nucleotides align to TRBD1. The ends lost 0 bases at V and 7 bases at J; junction bases unmatched: 4. CDR1 and CDR2 from the germline V gene are SGHRS and YFSETQ. The length of the CDR3 is 14 residues. The DNA of the CDR3 is TGCGCCAGCAGCTTGGAAACAGGGGGCGATGAAGCTTTCTTT. It is translated as CASSLETGGDEAFF.

V is TRBV11-2 and J is TRBJ2-5; the match to TRBD2 covers 9 bases. The V gene end was trimmed by 7 bases and the J gene end by 4 bases; junction bases not matched to a gene: 13. CDR1 is SGHAT and CDR2 is FQNNGV in the germline V gene. This CDR3 spans 16 amino acids. CDR3 bases: TGTGCCAGCAACTATCTCTTAGGACTAGCGAGAGAGACCCAGTACTTC. Its protein product is CASNYLLGLARETQYF.

This chain links TRBV5-4 with TRBJ1-1; D unclear. Germline V gives CDR1 SGHNT, CDR2 YYREEE (reference sequence). Trimming cost V 4 bases and J 0 bases, with 13 bases left between them. The CDR3 runs to 15 residues. The CDR3 is CASSLARTLNTEAFF. The CDR3 DNA is TGTGCCAGCAGCCTGGCCCGGACCCTGAACACTGAAGCTTTCTTT.

This clone came up a few times. This rearrangement joins TRBV27 to TRBJ2-2; perhaps D is TRBD1 or TRBD2 (5 bases each). The germline gives CDR1 MNHEY, CDR2 SMNVEV (reference sequence). V was shortened by 0 bases and J by 3 bases, with 14 bases between the two germline ends. The CDR3 consists of 17 residues. The DNA for the CDR3 is TGTGCCAGCAGTTTATCGATGAGGGGAGATTACACCGGGGAGCTGTTTTTT. This gives the protein CASSLSMRGDYTGELFF.

The V gene is TRBV7-9, the J gene TRBJ2-7; possibly TRBD2 for D (6 bases). The CDR3 extends over 12 amino acids. Trimming shortened V by 3 bases and J by 7 bases, and 10 bases separated the two germline ends. Germline CDR1 SEHNR, CDR2 FQNEAQ (reference sequence). The CDR3: CASSFGSGEQYF. CDR3 bases: TGTGCCAGCAGCTTCGGGAGCGGGGAGCAGTACTTC.

CDR3 sequence (DNA): TGTGCCAGCAGTGATGGAGGAACCTCTAGCACAGATACGCAGTATTTT. Translation gives CASSDGGTSSTDTQYF. The chain links TRBV6-1 to TRBJ2-3, with D possibly being TRBD2 (5 bases). The germline V and J ends were trimmed by 3 bases and 0 bases, with 13 bases remaining between them. CDR3 length: 16 amino acids. Germline values: CDR1 MNHNS, CDR2 SASEGT.

The V and J genes are TRBV11-2 and TRBJ1-3; D uncertain. The CDR3 is 15 residues long. Per germline, CDR1 SGHAT and CDR2 FQNNGV. Between the trimmed V and J ends, which lost 1 base and 0 bases, there was a span of 7 bases. The CDR3 region is CASSLAVVSGNTIYF. CDR3 sequence (DNA): TGTGCCAGCAGCTTAGCGGTGGTCTCTGGAAACACCATATATTTT.

The rearrangement uses TRBV6-4 and TRBJ2-2; either TRBD1 or TRBD2 may supply D (5 bases each). CDR3 length equals 14 residues. Germline-derived CDR1 and CDR2 are MRHNA and SNTAGT. Trimming took 5 bases from V and 7 from J, leaving 14 bases between them. The CDR3 sequence is CASSPGPSIGELFF. The CDR3 DNA is TGTGCCAGCAGTCCGGGACCTTCGATCGGGGAGCTGTTTTTT.

The rearrangement joins TRBV30 to TRBJ1-5; tentatively, D is TRBD1 (6 bases). This CDR3 is 17 amino acids long. V was trimmed by 1 base and J by 5 bases, leaving 21 bases between them. Germline CDR1 GTSNPN, CDR2 SVGIG (reference sequence). The chain's CDR3 is CAWSAPARGGGDQPQHF. For the CDR3, the DNA is TGTGCCTGGAGTGCCCCCGCCCGAGGGGGAGGTGATCAGCCCCAGCATTTT.

This rearrangement joins TRBV24-1 to TRBJ1-5, with a tentative D call TRBD1 (5 bases). In germline, CDR1 is KGHDR, CDR2 SFDVKD. The CDR3 extends over 13 amino acids. The ends were cut back, 4 bases at V and 7 bases at J, with 10 bases in the middle. The CDR3, as DNA: TGTGCCACCAGTGACAGGGTTGACCAGCCCCAGCATTTT. It yields the protein CATSDRVDQPQHF.

This rearrangement joins TRBV27 to TRBJ2-5, with 8 bases matching TRBD2. The V segment lost 6 bases and the J segment 2 bases; nucleotides outside the gene matches: 14. From germline, CDR1 is MNHEY and CDR2 SMNVEV (reference sequence). The CDR3 covers 17 residues. CDR3 amino acids: CASRKALAGHAQETQYF. The CDR3 coding sequence is TGTGCCAGCAGAAAAGCGCTAGCGGGCCACGCTCAAGAGACCCAGTACTTC.

This clone appeared once. J is TRBJ2-3 and V is TRBV19; D call uncertain. CDR1 is LNHDA, CDR2 SQIVND, per germline (reference sequence). V was shortened by 5 bases and J by 0 bases, with 18 bases between the two germline ends. This CDR3 is built from 17 residues. The CDR3 DNA reads TGTGCCAGTAGTCCTTACTTCTCTACCGGAAGCACAGATACGCAGTATTTT. It translates to CASSPYFSTGSTDTQYF. The variable domain in full, completed from reference TRBV19 and TRBJ2-3, reads DGGITQSPKYLFRKEGQNVTLSCEQNLNHDAMYWYRQDPGQGLRLIYYSQIVNDFQKGDIAEGYSVSREKKESFPLTVTSAQKNPTAFYLCASSPYFSTGSTDTQYFGPGTRLTVL.

This clone was counted a few times. The chain couples TRBV5-1 to TRBJ2-2; TRBD2 matches 11 bases. Germline trimming cut 3 bases from V and 5 bases from J; bases unmatched to any gene: 3. The CDR3 totals 15 residues. The germline gives CDR1 SGHRS, CDR2 YFSETQ. The CDR3 loop reads CASSSGLAVTGELFF. The CDR3 coding sequence is TGCGCCAGCAGCTCGGGACTAGCGGTTACCGGGGAGCTGTTTTTT.

The chain is built from TRBV15 and TRBJ2-1, with D possibly matching TRBD1 (6 bases). The CDR3 covers 12 residues. Germline V CDR1 and CDR2: LNHNV, YYDKDF (reference sequence). The V end was cut by 0 bases, the J end by 10 bases, with 7 bases between. This chain's CDR3 is CATSRDRGEQFF. As DNA, the CDR3 is TGTGCCACCAGCAGAGATAGGGGGGAGCAGTTCTTC.

The chain carries TRBV27 and TRBJ2-1, with D perhaps assigned TRBD1 or TRBD2 (6 bases each). Germline V gene sequence: CDR1 MNHEY, CDR2 SMNVEV (reference sequence). Trimming pared 4 bases from V and 4 bases from J, leaving 14 bases between. This CDR3 comprises 15 residues. CDR3 coding DNA: TGTGCCAGCAGTTCCCTCGGAGGGGGGTACAATGAGCAGTTCTTC. Protein product: CASSSLGGGYNEQFF.

The rearrangement uses TRBV24-1 and TRBJ2-5, with 7 bases matching TRBD2. This CDR3 has 14 amino acids. Germline trimming cut 4 bases from V and 4 bases from J; bases unmatched to any gene: 5. From germline, CDR1 is KGHDR and CDR2 SFDVKD. This CDR3 reads CATSETGGPETQYF. In DNA form, the CDR3 reads TGTGCCACCAGTGAGACGGGGGGACCAGAGACCCAGTACTTC.

The rearrangement uses TRBV7-2 and TRBJ2-7, with 7 bases aligning to TRBD2. V lost 2 bases and J lost 7; bases outside the gene matches: 5. The length of the CDR3 is 13 residues. Per the germline V gene, CDR1 is SGHTA and CDR2 is FQGNSA. The CDR3 loop reads CASSLTSVVEQYF. The CDR3 region has the DNA TGTGCCAGCAGCTTAACTAGCGTGGTGGAGCAGTACTTC.

V gene TRBV3-1 (or the pseudogene TRBV3-2) combines with J gene TRBJ2-4; 8 positions match TRBD1. The CDR3 totals 15 residues. Losses at the gene ends were 5 bases for V and 0 bases for J; bases not matched to a gene: 3. Looked up from germline, CDR1 is LGHDT and CDR2 is YNNKEL (reference sequence). CDR3 sequence reads: CASSSDRGAKNIQYF. The CDR3 nucleotides read TGTGCCAGCAGCTCCGACAGGGGAGCCAAAAACATTCAGTACTTC.

The chain links TRBV5-4 to TRBJ2-2, with D unresolved. The CDR3 sequence is 14 residues long. Trimming removed 4 bases from V and 3 bases from J, with 10 bases in between. Germline V CDR1 and CDR2: SGHNT, YYREEE (reference sequence). CDR3 DNA: TGTGCCAGCAGCCCCATCGGGTACACCGGGGAGCTGTTTTTT. As protein: CASSPIGYTGELFF.